The rows below give T cell receptor beta chains drawn from one sample of a study of Ad26.COV2.S vaccination and SARS-CoV-2 variants. Only in-frame clones appear in the TCRdb table, and some are missing; sequencing was by immunoSEQ multiplex PCR. The table includes about 350,000 clones, about 91% detected once. Sequences were derived from peripheral blood, sampled after recovery from COVID-19. The receptors were gathered from a human donor who had recovered from COVID-19. Each CDR3 is given with its conserved first and last residue. Fields, in order: clone size, CDR3 length, D gene, J gene, V gene, CDR3 protein, CDR3 DNA. The D gene is left open where the match is weak. Size values are once, few and many counts, or a class for expanded clones, and some rows have none.

size: -
length: 16
D: TRBD1
J: TRBJ1-6
V: TRBV6-2/TRBV6-3
CDR3: CASSPLDRGYNSPLHF
DNA: TGTGCCAGCAGTCCCCTAGACAGGGGGTACAATTCACCCCTCCACTTT

size: -
length: 17
D: -
J: TRBJ2-3
V: TRBV18
CDR3: CASSPLGGTASTDTQYF
DNA: TGTGCCAGCTCACCTTTAGGGGGGACAGCAAGCACAGATACGCAGTATTTT

size: -
length: 12
D: -
J: TRBJ2-2
V: TRBV10-2
CDR3: CATQEGAGELFF
DNA: TGCGCCACCCAGGAGGGAGCCGGGGAGCTGTTTTTT

size: -
length: 14
D: -
J: TRBJ1-5
V: TRBV7-2
CDR3: CASAGPGRNQPQHF
DNA: TGTGCCAGCGCTGGCCCGGGTCGAAATCAGCCCCAGCATTTT

size: -
length: 17
D: -
J: TRBJ1-1
V: TRBV4-2
CDR3: CASSQAIFVQTNTEAFF
DNA: TGTGCCAGCAGCCAAGCGATATTTGTACAGACGAACACTGAAGCTTTCTTT

size: -
length: 12
D: -
J: TRBJ2-7
V: TRBV7-2
CDR3: CASSLRDHEQYF
DNA: TGTGCCAGCAGCTTAAGGGATCACGAGCAGTACTTC

size: -
length: 17
D: -
J: TRBJ2-3
V: TRBV18
CDR3: CASSPPRTASSTDTQYF
DNA: TGTGCCAGCTCACCACCGAGGACAGCTTCTAGCACAGATACGCAGTATTTT

size: -
length: 17
D: TRBD2
J: TRBJ2-4
V: TRBV5-4
CDR3: CASSQRLAGVAKNIQYF
DNA: TGTGCCAGCAGCCAGCGACTAGCGGGGGTAGCCAAAAACATTCAGTACTTC

size: -
length: 15
D: -
J: TRBJ1-2
V: TRBV5-1
CDR3: CASSSFDSANYGYTF
DNA: TGCGCCAGCAGCTCATTCGACAGCGCTAACTATGGCTACACCTTC

size: -
length: 14
D: TRBD2
J: TRBJ2-3
V: TRBV5-5
CDR3: CASSLALAGDTQYF
DNA: TGTGCCAGCAGCTTGGCCCTAGCGGGAGATACGCAGTATTTT

size: once
length: 17
D: -
J: TRBJ1-2
V: TRBV18
CDR3: CASSPPGLAGRNYGYTF
DNA: TGTGCCAGCTCACCACCTGGCCTTGCAGGGCGCAACTATGGCTACACCTTC

size: -
length: 15
D: -
J: TRBJ2-1
V: TRBV9
CDR3: CASSVALTRDNEQFF
DNA: TGTGCCAGCAGCGTAGCTTTAACTAGAGACAATGAGCAGTTCTTC

size: -
length: 13
D: -
J: TRBJ1-1
V: TRBV27
CDR3: CASRTTGYGEAFF
DNA: TGTGCCAGCAGAACTACAGGGTACGGTGAAGCTTTCTTT

size: -
length: 14
D: TRBD1
J: TRBJ1-5
V: TRBV18
CDR3: CASSGTGGNQPQHF
DNA: TGTGCCAGCTCGGGGACAGGGGGCAATCAGCCCCAGCATTTT

size: -
length: 14
D: TRBD2
J: TRBJ2-5
V: TRBV3-1/TRBV3-2
CDR3: CASRIGGGQETQYF
DNA: TGTGCCAGCAGGATCGGGGGGGGGCAAGAGACCCAGTACTTC

size: once
length: 15
D: TRBD1
J: TRBJ1-4
V: TRBV5-6
CDR3: CASSLMGQWNEKLFF
DNA: TGTGCCAGCAGCTTGATGGGACAGTGGAATGAAAAACTGTTTTTT

size: -
length: 16
D: TRBD2
J: TRBJ2-1
V: TRBV6-7
CDR3: CASSPGTSGPYNEQFF
DNA: TGTGCCAGCAGTCCGGGGACTAGCGGGCCCTACAATGAGCAGTTCTTC

size: -
length: 14
D: TRBD2
J: TRBJ2-1
V: TRBV24-1
CDR3: CATSSGGVLDEQFF
DNA: TGTGCCACCAGTAGCGGGGGGGTGTTAGATGAGCAGTTCTTC

size: -
length: 15
D: -
J: TRBJ1-1
V: TRBV11-2
CDR3: CASSLWAASNTEAFF
DNA: TGTGCCAGCAGCTTATGGGCAGCTTCTAACACTGAAGCTTTCTTT

size: -
length: 16
D: TRBD2
J: TRBJ2-7
V: TRBV6-5
CDR3: CASSYVEAGGPYEQYF
DNA: TGTGCCAGCAGTTACGTCGAAGCGGGGGGCCCCTACGAGCAGTACTTC

size: -
length: 13
D: -
J: TRBJ1-2
V: TRBV19
CDR3: CASSIDLVYGYTF
DNA: TGTGCCAGTAGTATAGATTTAGTCTATGGCTACACCTTC

size: -
length: 13
D: TRBD1
J: TRBJ1-2
V: TRBV5-6
CDR3: CASSTGTVGRYTF
DNA: TGTGCCAGCAGCACCGGGACAGTTGGTCGCTACACCTTC

size: -
length: 16
D: -
J: TRBJ1-2
V: TRBV9
CDR3: CASSGLQSRTSAGYTF
DNA: TGTGCCAGCAGCGGGCTCCAGTCAAGGACATCTGCGGGCTACACCTTC

size: -
length: 14
D: -
J: TRBJ2-2
V: TRBV5-6
CDR3: CASSRDHGSGELFF
DNA: TGTGCCAGCAGTAGGGACCACGGATCCGGGGAGCTGTTTTTT

size: -
length: 16
D: TRBD1
J: TRBJ2-1
V: TRBV4-1
CDR3: CASSQDRQGIYNEQFF
DNA: TGCGCCAGCAGCCAAGACCGACAGGGAATTTACAATGAGCAGTTCTTC

size: -
length: 17
D: TRBD2
J: TRBJ2-7
V: TRBV7-2
CDR3: CASSLGSGGGAWGEQYF
DNA: TGTGCCAGCAGCTTAGGATCTGGCGGGGGGGCCTGGGGCGAGCAGTACTTC

size: -
length: 16
D: TRBD1
J: TRBJ1-5
V: TRBV6-2/TRBV6-3
CDR3: CASSSGGTGWNQPQHF
DNA: TGTGCCAGCAGTTCCGGCGGGACAGGGTGGAATCAGCCCCAGCATTTT

size: -
length: 13
D: TRBD1
J: TRBJ2-2
V: TRBV7-2
CDR3: CASDRGNTGELFF
DNA: TGTGCCTCAGACAGGGGGAACACCGGGGAGCTGTTTTTT

size: -
length: 14
D: TRBD1
J: TRBJ1-2
V: TRBV6-2/TRBV6-3
CDR3: CASSNLDRVEGYTF
DNA: TGTGCCAGCAGTAATCTGGACAGGGTAGAAGGCTACACCTTC

size: -
length: 16
D: TRBD2
J: TRBJ2-2
V: TRBV15
CDR3: CATSRDPAGVVGELFF
DNA: TGTGCCACCAGCAGAGATCCAGCGGGGGTGGTCGGGGAGCTGTTTTTT